These T cell receptor beta chains were read from a single sample in a study of blood T cell repertoires in COVID-19. Here immunoSEQ multiplex PCR was the method, and the copy in TCRdb shows in-frame clones only, minus some. The table lists over 150,000 clones, 70% to 90% of them singletons, with approximately 2.5% in the top ten. Sequenced material: peripheral blood. Every receptor here comes from a man aged 35 to 55 with active or convalescent COVID-19. The CDR3 runs from the conserved cysteine through the conserved F or W. D genes are given only for firm matches. Clone size is given for some rows only: seen once, a few or many times, or a class if the clone is expanded.

V gene: TRBV5-5
J gene: TRBJ1-1
clone size: -
D gene: TRBD1
CDR3 DNA: TGTGCCAGCAGTGTCCCGGGACAGGGGACCACTGAAGCTTTCTTT
CDR3 protein: CASSVPGQGTTEAFF

V gene: TRBV5-6
J gene: TRBJ2-5
clone size: -
D gene: -
CDR3 DNA: TGTGCCAGCAGCTTCCGGACGGGGACAACCCAAGAGACCCAGTACTTC
CDR3 protein: CASSFRTGTTQETQYF

V gene: TRBV10-3
J gene: TRBJ1-2
clone size: -
D gene: -
CDR3 DNA: TGTGCCATCAGTGTAGTTTCTGGGAGAGGCTACACCTTC
CDR3 protein: CAISVVSGRGYTF

V gene: TRBV6-6
J gene: TRBJ1-5
clone size: -
D gene: TRBD1
CDR3 DNA: TGTGCCAGCAGTTACCCGGACAGGGTGGGTCAGCCCCAGCATTTT
CDR3 protein: CASSYPDRVGQPQHF

V gene: TRBV20-1
J gene: TRBJ1-2
clone size: -
D gene: TRBD1
CDR3 DNA: TGCAGTGCTAGTGGCAGGGGGCATGGCTACACCTTC
CDR3 protein: CSASGRGHGYTF

V gene: TRBV7-3
J gene: TRBJ2-1
clone size: -
D gene: -
CDR3 DNA: TGTGCCAGCAGCTTAAGAGCTAGGTACAATGAGCAGTTCTTC
CDR3 protein: CASSLRARYNEQFF

V gene: TRBV21-1
J gene: TRBJ1-2
clone size: -
D gene: -
CDR3 DNA: -
CDR3 protein: CASSKWGQGAVYGYTF

V gene: TRBV3-1/TRBV3-2
J gene: TRBJ2-5
clone size: -
D gene: -
CDR3 DNA: TGTGCCAGCAGCCAAGATACGGGCAGGGGAGAGACCCAGTACTTC
CDR3 protein: CASSQDTGRGETQYF

V gene: TRBV30
J gene: TRBJ1-5
clone size: -
D gene: TRBD1
CDR3 DNA: TGTGCCTGGCGGGGACAGGCCTATCAGCCCCAGCATTTT
CDR3 protein: CAWRGQAYQPQHF

V gene: TRBV11-2
J gene: TRBJ2-5
clone size: -
D gene: -
CDR3 DNA: TGTGCCAGCAGCCTGGACAGAGTCCAAGAGACCCAGTACTTC
CDR3 protein: CASSLDRVQETQYF

V gene: TRBV11-2
J gene: TRBJ2-1
clone size: -
D gene: TRBD2
CDR3 DNA: TGTGCCAGCAGGCACAACCCGCGGACTAGCGGGGGGTACAATGAGCAGTTCTTC
CDR3 protein: CASRHNPRTSGGYNEQFF

V gene: TRBV12-3/TRBV12-4
J gene: TRBJ2-7
clone size: once
D gene: TRBD1
CDR3 DNA: TGTGCCAGCCGGGGACAGGGGACCTACGAGCAGTACTTC
CDR3 protein: CASRGQGTYEQYF

V gene: TRBV3-1/TRBV3-2
J gene: TRBJ2-5
clone size: -
D gene: -
CDR3 DNA: TGTGCCAGCAGCCAAGGGGGGGTGGAGACCCAGTACTTC
CDR3 protein: CASSQGGVETQYF

V gene: TRBV18
J gene: TRBJ1-3
clone size: -
D gene: -
CDR3 DNA: TGTGCCAGCTCACCCGTCTCTGGAAACACCATATATTTT
CDR3 protein: CASSPVSGNTIYF

V gene: TRBV18
J gene: TRBJ2-7
clone size: -
D gene: TRBD1
CDR3 DNA: TGTGCCAGCTCACCCCGACAGGGGGCAGGGGAGCAGTACTTC
CDR3 protein: CASSPRQGAGEQYF

V gene: TRBV27
J gene: TRBJ2-7
clone size: -
D gene: TRBD2
CDR3 DNA: TGTGCCAGCAGTTCCCTGGGACTAGCGGGGTTCTACGAGCAGTACTTC
CDR3 protein: CASSSLGLAGFYEQYF

V gene: TRBV9
J gene: TRBJ1-3
clone size: once
D gene: -
CDR3 DNA: TGTGCCAGCAGCGTATACAAGGAGCCGGGAAACACCATATATTTT
CDR3 protein: CASSVYKEPGNTIYF

V gene: TRBV19
J gene: TRBJ2-5
clone size: -
D gene: -
CDR3 DNA: TGTGCCAGTAGTTCACAGGGATTTCAAGAGACCCAGTACTTC
CDR3 protein: CASSSQGFQETQYF

V gene: TRBV2
J gene: TRBJ2-7
clone size: -
D gene: TRBD2
CDR3 DNA: TGTGCCAGCAGTGAAGGACTAGCGGCTACCTACGAGCAGTACTTC
CDR3 protein: CASSEGLAATYEQYF

V gene: TRBV28
J gene: TRBJ1-6
clone size: -
D gene: -
CDR3 DNA: TGTGCCAGCAGTAAGCTCGACAGCTCCTATAATTCACCCCTCCACTTT
CDR3 protein: CASSKLDSSYNSPLHF

V gene: TRBV19
J gene: TRBJ2-5
clone size: -
D gene: TRBD2
CDR3 DNA: TGTGCCAGTAGAAGCGGGGGCGGAGAGACCCAGTACTTC
CDR3 protein: CASRSGGGETQYF

V gene: TRBV7-9
J gene: TRBJ1-5
clone size: -
D gene: -
CDR3 DNA: TGTGCCAGCAGCTTAGCCACACCCTTCTCCCCCCAGCATTTT
CDR3 protein: CASSLATPFSPQHF

V gene: TRBV28
J gene: TRBJ1-2
clone size: few
D gene: -
CDR3 DNA: TGTGCCAGCAGTATTGAATCGAGCTATGGCTACACCTTC
CDR3 protein: CASSIESSYGYTF

V gene: TRBV10-3
J gene: TRBJ1-2
clone size: once
D gene: -
CDR3 DNA: TGTGCCATCAGTGAGTCCAAGGTCAGGGTATATGGCTACACCTTC
CDR3 protein: CAISESKVRVYGYTF

V gene: TRBV3-1/TRBV3-2
J gene: TRBJ2-2
clone size: -
D gene: -
CDR3 DNA: TGTGCCAGCAGCCAAGTTCTCTTGAGGACCGGGGAGCTGTTTTTT
CDR3 protein: CASSQVLLRTGELFF

V gene: TRBV28
J gene: TRBJ1-2
clone size: -
D gene: -
CDR3 DNA: TGTGCCAGCATTGCGGGGCGTGAGCGGGGCTACACCTTC
CDR3 protein: CASIAGRERGYTF

V gene: TRBV6-1
J gene: TRBJ1-5
clone size: -
D gene: -
CDR3 DNA: TGTGCCAGCAGTGAAAACAGGGATCAGCCCCAGCATTTT
CDR3 protein: CASSENRDQPQHF

V gene: TRBV18
J gene: TRBJ1-3
clone size: -
D gene: -
CDR3 DNA: TGTGCCAGCTCACCAGCAACCCCAGAAGGAAACACCATATATTTT
CDR3 protein: CASSPATPEGNTIYF

V gene: TRBV24-1
J gene: TRBJ2-1
clone size: -
D gene: -
CDR3 DNA: TGTGCCACCAGTGCCCCGGCAGGGAACAATGAGCAGTTCTTC
CDR3 protein: CATSAPAGNNEQFF

V gene: TRBV6-5
J gene: TRBJ2-7
clone size: -
D gene: TRBD1
CDR3 DNA: TGTGCCAGCAGCAACACAGGGGGCAAGGACGAGCAGTACTTC
CDR3 protein: CASSNTGGKDEQYF

V gene: TRBV6-1
J gene: TRBJ1-2
clone size: -
D gene: -
CDR3 DNA: TGTGCCAGCAGTTTTCTCAGGGGAGGCTACACCTTC
CDR3 protein: CASSFLRGGYTF

V gene: TRBV28
J gene: TRBJ1-5
clone size: -
D gene: -
CDR3 DNA: TGTGCCAGCAGTTTAGAGGCCCATCAGCCCCAGCATTTT
CDR3 protein: CASSLEAHQPQHF

V gene: TRBV4-1
J gene: TRBJ1-5
clone size: few
D gene: -
CDR3 DNA: TGCGCCAGCAGCCAAACTGCTATCAGGGGTAGCAATCAGCCCCAGCATTTT
CDR3 protein: CASSQTAIRGSNQPQHF

V gene: TRBV4-3
J gene: TRBJ1-4
clone size: -
D gene: -
CDR3 DNA: TGCGCCAGCAGCCAAGGGCGGGGAACTAATGAAAAACTGTTTTTT
CDR3 protein: CASSQGRGTNEKLFF

V gene: TRBV5-1
J gene: TRBJ2-7
clone size: -
D gene: TRBD1
CDR3 DNA: TGCGCCAGCAGCTTACAGGGGTACGAGCAGTACTTC
CDR3 protein: CASSLQGYEQYF

V gene: TRBV11-2
J gene: TRBJ1-5
clone size: -
D gene: -
CDR3 DNA: TGTGCGGGGCACAGGGACCAGCCCCAGCATTTT
CDR3 protein: CAGHRDQPQHF

V gene: TRBV6-1
J gene: TRBJ1-1
clone size: -
D gene: -
CDR3 DNA: TGTGCCAGCAGTGAAGGTTCGGGGTGGAACACTGAAGCTTTCTTT
CDR3 protein: CASSEGSGWNTEAFF

V gene: TRBV9
J gene: TRBJ1-1
clone size: once
D gene: TRBD1
CDR3 DNA: TGTGCCAGCAGCGCCTCCGGGACAGGGAACACTGAAGCTTTCTTT
CDR3 protein: CASSASGTGNTEAFF

V gene: TRBV7-9
J gene: TRBJ2-2
clone size: -
D gene: -
CDR3 DNA: TGTGCCAGCAGCTTAGTAGGGGGCACCGGGGAGCTGTTTTTT
CDR3 protein: CASSLVGGTGELFF

V gene: TRBV4-2
J gene: TRBJ2-3
clone size: -
D gene: -
CDR3 DNA: TGTGCCAGCAGCCAAGACGGTGCTAGCGTACTACCCACAGATACGCAGTATTTT
CDR3 protein: CASSQDGASVLPTDTQYF

V gene: TRBV5-1
J gene: TRBJ2-7
clone size: -
D gene: -
CDR3 DNA: TGCGCCAGCAGCTTGGACATAAACAGTTACGAGCAGTACTTC
CDR3 protein: CASSLDINSYEQYF